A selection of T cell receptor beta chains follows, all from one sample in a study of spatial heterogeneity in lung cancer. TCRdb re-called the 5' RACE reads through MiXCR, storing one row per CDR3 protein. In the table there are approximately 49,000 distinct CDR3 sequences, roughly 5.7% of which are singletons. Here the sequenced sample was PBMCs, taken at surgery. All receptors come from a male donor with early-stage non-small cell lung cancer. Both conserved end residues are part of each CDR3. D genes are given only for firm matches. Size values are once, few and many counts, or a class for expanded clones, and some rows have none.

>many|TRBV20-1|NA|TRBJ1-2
CSAQGANYGYTF
TGCAGTGCTCAAGGGGCTAACTATGGCTACACCTTC
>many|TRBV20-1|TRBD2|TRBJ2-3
CSAGASGGATDTQYF
TGCAGTGCTGGGGCGTCGGGAGGGGCAACAGATACGCAGTATTTT
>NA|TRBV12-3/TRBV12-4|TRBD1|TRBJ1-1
CASSPNRGPTQAFF
TGTGCCAGCAGCCCGAACAGGGGACCGACCCAAGCTTTCTTT
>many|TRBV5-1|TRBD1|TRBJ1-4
CASSRTGGDEKLFF
TGCGCCAGCAGCCGGACAGGCGGGGATGAAAAACTGTTTTTT
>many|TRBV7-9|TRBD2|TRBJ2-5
CASSFTSGRPEETQYF
TGTGCCAGCAGCTTTACTAGCGGGAGGCCCGAAGAGACCCAGTACTTC
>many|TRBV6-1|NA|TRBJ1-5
CASTGGGPGNQPQHF
TGTGCCAGTACGGGGGGGGGTCCAGGCAATCAGCCCCAGCATTTT
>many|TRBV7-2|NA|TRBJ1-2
CASSPSSAGYTF
TGTGCCAGCAGCCCCTCATCCGCCGGCTACACCTTC
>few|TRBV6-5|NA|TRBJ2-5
CASRVYGQQETQYF
TGTGCCAGCAGGGTATACGGGCAACAAGAGACCCAGTACTTC
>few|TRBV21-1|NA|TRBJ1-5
CARDPGQLLRSNQPQHF
TGTGCCAGGGATCCGGGACAGCTTTTACGGAGCAATCAGCCCCAGCATTTT
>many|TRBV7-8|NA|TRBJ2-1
CASSLGRDNRAYNEQFF
TGTGCCAGCAGCTTAGGGCGGGATAATCGGGCCTACAATGAGCAGTTCTTC
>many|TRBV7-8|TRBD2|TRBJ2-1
CASSFSSSRLAGDYNEQFF
TGTGCCAGCAGCTTTTCCTCCTCTCGACTAGCGGGAGATTACAATGAGCAGTTCTTC